This T cell receptor (beta chain) derives from a study of lymphopenia after photon versus proton radiotherapy. The CDR3 is made up of 15 amino acids. The V end lost 6 bases, the J end lost 3 bases, and 15 bases lay between the germline ends. Germline V CDR1 and CDR2: LNHDA, SQIVND (reference sequence). A remark on this clone: What it binds is unknown.

Using immunoSEQ multiplex PCR, the repertoire was profiled, and TCRdb retains in-frame clones only, with some absent. This table holds tens of thousands of clones, about 83% found once. Whole-study findings and limits: Relative stability marked proton patients; photon patients lost diversity and naive cells.

The chain joins TRBV19 to TRBJ2-1; TRBD2 is a possible D gene (5 bases). Specimen: peripheral blood, collected from a patient treated with photon-based radiotherapy. This receptor was obtained from a woman in her 50s with pancreatic cancer. CDR3 nucleotides: TGTGCCAGTAGGCTGACCGGGAACTACTACAATGAGCAGTTCTTC. Translated: CASRLTGNYYNEQFF. The full variable domain, in which reference TRBV19 and TRBJ2-1 provide the parts outside the CDR3, is DGGITQSPKYLFRKEGQNVTLSCEQNLNHDAMYWYRQDPGQGLRLIYYSQIVNDFQKGDIAEGYSVSREKKESFPLTVTSAQKNPTAFYLCASRLTGNYYNEQFFGPGTRLTVL.